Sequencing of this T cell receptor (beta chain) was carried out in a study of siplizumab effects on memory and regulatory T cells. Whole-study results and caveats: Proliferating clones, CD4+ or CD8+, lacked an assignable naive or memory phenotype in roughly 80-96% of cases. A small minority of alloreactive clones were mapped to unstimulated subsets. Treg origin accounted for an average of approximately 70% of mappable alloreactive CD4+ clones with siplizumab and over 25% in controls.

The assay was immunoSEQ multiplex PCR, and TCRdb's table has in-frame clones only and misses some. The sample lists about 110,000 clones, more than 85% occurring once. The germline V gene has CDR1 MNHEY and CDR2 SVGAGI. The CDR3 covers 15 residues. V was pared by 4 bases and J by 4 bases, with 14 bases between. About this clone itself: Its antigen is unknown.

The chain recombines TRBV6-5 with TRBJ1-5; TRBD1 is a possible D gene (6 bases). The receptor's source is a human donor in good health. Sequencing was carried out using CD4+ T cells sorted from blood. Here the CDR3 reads CASSSIPGVNQPQHF. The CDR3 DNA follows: TGTGCCAGCAGTTCGATTCCAGGGGTGAATCAGCCCCAGCATTTT.